One sample yielded the 25 T cell receptor beta chains listed below, sequenced in a study of blood T cells in healthy people across ages. The second PCR ran 7 to 11 cycles with a sample-barcoded 5' primer and J-beta primers. TCRdb re-derived calls from the 5' RACE reads in MiXCR, one entry per CDR3 protein. The sample comprises over 1,200,000 distinct CDR3 sequences, roughly 64% of which are singletons, and about 6.7% rests with the top ten. What was sequenced was blood. The receptor source for this set is a young man in good health.

The chain is built from TRBV19 and TRBJ2-1; D tentatively reads TRBD1 or TRBD2 (5 bases each). Per the germline V gene, CDR1 is LNHDA and CDR2 is SQIVND (reference sequence). The CDR3 length is 17 residues. Trimming shortened V by 1 base and J by 7 bases, and 20 bases separated the two germline ends. This CDR3 reads CASSIGLGPGPVNEQFF. Written as DNA, the CDR3 is TGTGCCAGTAGTATAGGACTGGGACCGGGTCCCGTGAATGAGCAGTTCTTC.

With regard to this clonotype: The junction differs from germline at one of its ends, possibly a read error. This rearrangement joins TRBV20-1 to TRBJ1-6; D not certain. Germline CDR1 is DFQATT and CDR2 is SNEGSKA (reference sequence). There are 16 residues in the CDR3. This CDR3 reads CSVREVGTGLTSPLHF. CDR3 nucleotide sequence: TGCAGTGTTAGAGAGGTGGGAACGGGTTTGACTTCACCCCTCCACTTT.

The rearrangement links TRBV4-1 to TRBJ1-3; 9 bases line up with TRBD1. From germline, CDR1 is MGHRA and CDR2 YSYEKL. The V segment lost 3 bases and the J segment 0 bases; nucleotides outside the gene matches: 6. CDR3 length: 17 residues. The CDR3 region is CASSHLKGQGSGNTIYF. CDR3 coding DNA: TGCGCCAGCAGCCACCTCAAGGGACAGGGCTCTGGAAACACCATATATTTT.

This clonotype was seen a handful of times. V and J are TRBV28 and TRBJ1-4, with D unclear. The CDR3 has 15 residues. The germline CDR1 and CDR2 sequences are MDHEN and SYDVKM. V lost 7 bases and J lost 0, with 12 bases in between. Written as DNA, the CDR3 is TGTGCCAGCACCCTAACAGCAACAACTAATGAAAAACTGTTTTTT. Translated: CASTLTATTNEKLFF.

For this clonotype: Germline and junction disagree at one end, which may indicate a read error. V usage is TRBV12-3 or TRBV12-4 and J usage is TRBJ1-1; possibly TRBD1 for D (6 bases). CDR3 length: 14 residues. This CDR3 is CASILAGRGTEAFF. CDR3 DNA sequence: TGTGCCAGCATTTTAGCCGGAAGGGGGACTGAAGCTTTCTTT.

CDR3 bases: TGTGCCAGCAGCTATCCGGGACCTTCCCCCTTGTACTTC. Translated: CASSYPGPSPLYF. The rearrangement joins TRBV7-9 to TRBJ2-7; either TRBD1 or TRBD2 may supply D (5 bases each). Germline CDR1 and CDR2: SEHNR and FQNEAQ (reference sequence). V lost 4 bases and J 12 bases, leaving 19 bases between the germline ends. The CDR3 is made up of 13 amino acids.

The genes are TRBV5-1 and TRBJ2-1; D is ambiguous. The CDR3 has 15 residues. Trimming took off 3 bases at V and 4 bases at J, with 14 bases between the two ends. Looked up from germline, CDR1 is SGHRS and CDR2 is YFSETQ. The CDR3 loop reads CASSSQLGNYNEQFF. CDR3 nucleotides: TGCGCCAGCAGCTCCCAGTTAGGGAATTACAATGAGCAGTTCTTC.

The chain uses TRBV4-1 and TRBJ2-3, with 10 bases lining up with TRBD1. The CDR3 runs 18 residues. Germline V gene data show CDR1 as MGHRA and CDR2 as YSYEKL. Trimming took 0 bases from V and 5 from J; bases not matched to a gene: 11. The CDR3 protein is CASSQDTFDRGQVDTQYF. The CDR3 nucleotides read TGCGCCAGCAGCCAAGATACGTTCGACAGGGGGCAGGTAGATACGCAGTATTTT.

The chain has TRBV14 and TRBJ2-5; D gene unclear. V lost 4 bases, J lost 5 bases, and 11 bases lay in between. The CDR3 contains 13 residues. Germline values: CDR1 SGHDN, CDR2 FVKESK. In DNA, the CDR3 is TGTGCCAGCAGCCTCCTGGTAACGGAGACCCAGTACTTC. It specifies CASSLLVTETQYF.

This chain links TRBV6-1 with TRBJ2-7; no definite D call. Germline V gives CDR1 MNHNS, CDR2 SASEGT. This CDR3 comprises 13 residues. V was pared by 1 base and J by 0 bases, with 4 bases between. CDR3 amino acids: CASSEDRSYEQYF. The CDR3 DNA reads TGTGCCAGCAGTGAAGACCGCTCCTACGAGCAGTACTTC.

This clonotype was seen more than once but under ten times. The genes are TRBV20-1 and TRBJ2-7, with D hard to call. Germline V gives CDR1 DFQATT, CDR2 SNEGSKA (reference sequence). This CDR3 is 12 amino acids long. Trimming left V 1 base short and J 7 bases short, with 11 bases between. The CDR3 DNA reads TGCAGTGCTAGAGGGGGTACGTGGGAGCAGTACTTC. Protein product: CSARGGTWEQYF.

The V gene is TRBV5-5, the J gene TRBJ2-5; D not resolved. The CDR3 extends over 14 amino acids. Trimming took 1 base from V and 2 from J, leaving 9 bases between them. Germline loops: CDR1 SGHKS, CDR2 YYEKEE (reference sequence). CDR3 sequence reads: CASSLYRSQETQYF. For the CDR3, the DNA is TGTGCCAGCAGCTTGTACAGATCACAAGAGACCCAGTACTTC.

V and J are TRBV4-2 and TRBJ2-7, with 8 bases matching TRBD2. Germline CDR1 and CDR2: LGHNA and YNFKEQ. V trimming: 4 bases; J trimming: 3 bases; junction bases outside the gene matches: 11. The CDR3 totals 16 residues. DNA of the CDR3: TGTGCCAGCAGCCCCTTTTGGCGGGGGGCCATCTACGAGCAGTACTTC. This sequence encodes CASSPFWRGAIYEQYF.

The chain links TRBV25-1 to TRBJ1-2, with D uncertain. Trimming cost V 6 bases and J 7 bases, with 12 bases left between them. Per the germline V gene, CDR1 is MGHDK and CDR2 is SYGVNS. The CDR3 runs to 12 residues. CDR3 nucleotide sequence: TGTGCCAGCAGGAAAAGGGAGGGTGGCTACACCTTC. It encodes CASRKREGGYTF.

In this sample, this clonotype turned up a few times. This chain links TRBV5-1 with TRBJ2-7; D unresolved. Deletions cut 4 bases from V and 2 bases from J, with 10 bases between. The CDR3 loop spans 13 amino acids. Germline CDR1 and CDR2: SGHRS and YFSETQ. As DNA, the CDR3 is TGCGCCAGCAGCGTAACACCGACCTACGAGCAGTACTTC. This sequence encodes CASSVTPTYEQYF.

In DNA form, the CDR3 reads TGTGCCAGCAGTTTTGGCCAGTACTATGGCTACACCTTC. Protein sequence: CASSFGQYYGYTF. This rearrangement joins TRBV27 to TRBJ1-2; D is undetermined. V lost 3 bases and J 3 bases, leaving 8 bases between the germline ends. Germline loops: CDR1 MNHEY, CDR2 SMNVEV (reference sequence). The CDR3 is 13 amino acids.

Concerning this clonotype: At one boundary the junction diverges from the germline segment, which might be a read error. The chain combines TRBV27 with TRBJ1-2; TRBD1 agrees at 9 bases. Germline CDR1 is MNHEY and CDR2 is SMNVEV (reference sequence). The length of the CDR3 is 15 residues. Here the CDR3 reads CVSRPQGAEDYGYTF. The CDR3 bases are TGTGTCAGCAGACCACAGGGGGCTGAGGACTATGGCTACACCTTC.

There are a few counts of this clonotype. The chain combines TRBV4-1 with TRBJ2-1; 8 positions match TRBD2. The length of the CDR3 is 16 residues. Germline V CDR1 and CDR2: MGHRA, YSYEKL. V was pared by 1 base and J by 5 bases, with 7 bases of the junction left unmatched. The CDR3 DNA follows: TGCGCCAGCAGCCAAGTCCTAGCGGGTGCAAACAATGAGCAGTTCTTC. Translation: CASSQVLAGANNEQFF.

The chain links TRBV5-1 to TRBJ2-4; D unclear. CDR1 and CDR2 (germline): SGHRS, YFSETQ. The CDR3 has 17 amino acids. V gave up 4 bases and J gave up 6 bases, with 23 bases separating them. The DNA for the CDR3 is TGCGCCAGCAGCCCGACTGACCCACATACCTACGGAAACATTCAGTACTTC. Translated: CASSPTDPHTYGNIQYF.

The CDR3, as DNA: TGTGCCAGCAGTTTAGAGGGTCTTAGCAATCAGCCCCAGCATTTT. As protein: CASSLEGLSNQPQHF. The rearrangement links TRBV12-3 or TRBV12-4 to TRBJ1-5; D is undetermined. This CDR3 region has 15 residues. V was cut by 1 base and J by 0 bases, with 7 bases left in between.

The chain has TRBV24-1 and TRBJ2-1; weak D call: TRBD1 (6 bases). Germline CDR1 KGHDR, CDR2 SFDVKD. Trimming took 5 bases from V and 7 from J, leaving 17 bases between them. The CDR3 runs 15 residues. The CDR3 is CATSGQADRANEQFF. In DNA, the CDR3 is TGTGCCACCAGTGGCCAGGCGGACAGAGCTAATGAGCAGTTCTTC.

This sequence joins TRBV7-9 and TRBJ2-1, with no clear D. V was pared by 3 bases and J by 7 bases, with 13 bases between. Germline V gene lookup returns CDR1 SEHNR and CDR2 FQNEAQ (reference sequence). The CDR3 covers 14 residues. CDR3 coding DNA: TGTGCCAGCAGCTTGATGGGGAACCTAAATGAGCAGTTCTTC. This sequence encodes CASSLMGNLNEQFF.

CDR3 in amino acids: CSARPGRLVPTSTDTQYF. The CDR3 DNA follows: TGCAGTGCTAGACCGGGACGACTAGTCCCAACCTCCACAGATACGCAGTATTTT. This chain links TRBV20-1 with TRBJ2-3; TRBD2 might be the D (6 bases). The V gene's germline CDR1 is DFQATT and CDR2 SNEGSKA (reference sequence). The CDR3 loop spans 18 amino acids. V lost 2 bases, J lost 2 bases, and 23 bases lay in between.

The J gene is TRBJ2-4, the V gene TRBV27; 14 bases fit TRBD2. J gave up 13 bases and V 2 bases, and 7 bases lay outside the gene matches. The CDR3 is made up of 15 amino acids. Germline loops: CDR1 MNHEY, CDR2 SMNVEV (reference sequence). CDR3 in amino acids: CASSLGTSGSREQYF. The DNA of the CDR3 is TGTGCCAGCAGTTTAGGGACTAGCGGGAGTCGGGAGCAGTACTTC.

The rearrangement links TRBV12-3 or TRBV12-4 to TRBJ1-2; 10 bases fit TRBD1. J lost 2 bases, V lost 6 bases, and 9 bases had no gene match. The CDR3 runs 16 residues. The CDR3 region has the DNA TGTGCCAGCAGCCCAAGCCGGACAGGGGGGAACTATGGCTACACCTTC. Protein product: CASSPSRTGGNYGYTF.